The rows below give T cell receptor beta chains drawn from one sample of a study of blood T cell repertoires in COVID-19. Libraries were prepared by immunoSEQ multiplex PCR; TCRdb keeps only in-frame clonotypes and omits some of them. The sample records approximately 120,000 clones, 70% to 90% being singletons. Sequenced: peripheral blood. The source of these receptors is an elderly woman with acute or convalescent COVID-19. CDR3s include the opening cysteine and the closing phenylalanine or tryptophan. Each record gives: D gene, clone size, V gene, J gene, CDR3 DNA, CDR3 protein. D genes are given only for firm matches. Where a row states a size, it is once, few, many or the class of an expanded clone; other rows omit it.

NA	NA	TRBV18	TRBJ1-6	TGTGCCAGCTCCCTCGGTGCCCCAGGGTCACCCCTCCACTTT	CASSLGAPGSPLHF
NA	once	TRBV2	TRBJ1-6	TGTGCCAGCAGTACACCCTATAATTCACCCCTCCACTTT	CASSTPYNSPLHF
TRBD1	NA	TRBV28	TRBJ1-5	TGTGCCAGCAGTGCCGCAAGGGGACAGGTATCAAGCAATCAGCCCCAGCATTTT	CASSAARGQVSSNQPQHF
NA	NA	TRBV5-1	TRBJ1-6	TGCGCCAGCAGCTTGGGACAGCTTAATTCACCCCTCCACTTT	CASSLGQLNSPLHF
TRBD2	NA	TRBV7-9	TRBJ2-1	TGTGCCAGCAGACTAGCGGGAACGCAGACAGCTGAGCAGTTCTTC	CASRLAGTQTAEQFF
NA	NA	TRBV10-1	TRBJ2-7	TGCGCCAGCAGGAGGAAAGCCTACGAGCAGTACTTC	CASRRKAYEQYF
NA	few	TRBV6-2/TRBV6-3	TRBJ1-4	TGTGCCAGCAGTTACTCGTCGACAGTTGCAACTAATGAAAAACTGTTTTTT	CASSYSSTVATNEKLFF
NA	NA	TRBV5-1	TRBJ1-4	TGCGCCAGCAGCTTGAGAGGGCAGGGGCATGAAAAACTGTTTTTT	CASSLRGQGHEKLFF
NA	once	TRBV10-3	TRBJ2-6	TGTGCCATCAGTTTACAGGGATCCTCTGGGGCCAACGTCCTGACTTTC	CAISLQGSSGANVLTF
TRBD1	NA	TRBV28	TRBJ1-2	TGTGCCAGCCGTCAGGGGGCCAAGGCTTATGGCTACACCTTC	CASRQGAKAYGYTF
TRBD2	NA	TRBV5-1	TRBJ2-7	TGCGCCAGCAGCTTGGAAGGACTAGCGGGACACGAGCAGTACTTC	CASSLEGLAGHEQYF
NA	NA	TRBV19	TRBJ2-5	TGTGCCAGTAGTATTCTGACCCAGGGCGGAGAGACCCAGTACTTC	CASSILTQGGETQYF
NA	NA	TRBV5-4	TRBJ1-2	TGTGCCAGCAGCTTGGCAGGGGCCGGTGGCTACACCTTC	CASSLAGAGGYTF
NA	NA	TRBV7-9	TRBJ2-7	TGTGCCAGCAGCTTAGGGAGGTACGAGCAGTACTTC	CASSLGRYEQYF
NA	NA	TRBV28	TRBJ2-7	TGTGCCAGCGGCCGCGCGGGGTTCTCCTACGAGCAGTACTTC	CASGRAGFSYEQYF
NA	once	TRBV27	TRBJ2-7	TGTGCCAGCAGTTTGGGGGGATCCTACGAGCAGTACTTC	CASSLGGSYEQYF
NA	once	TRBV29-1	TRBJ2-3	TGCAGCGTTGTTGTGGAGTTAAGCACAGATACGCAGTATTTT	CSVVVELSTDTQYF
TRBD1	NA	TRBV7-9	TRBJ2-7	TGTGCCAGCAGTTCTCCGACAGGGCCACCCTACGAGCAGTACTTC	CASSSPTGPPYEQYF
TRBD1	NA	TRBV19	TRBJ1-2	TGTGCCAGTAGTCCACACCCCCGACAGGGCTATGGCTACACCTTC	CASSPHPRQGYGYTF
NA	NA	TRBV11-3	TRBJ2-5	TGTGCCAGCAGCTTAGGTTCGGGGGACCAAGAGACCCAGTACTTC	CASSLGSGDQETQYF
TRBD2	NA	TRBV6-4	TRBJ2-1	TGTGCCAGCAGTGAGTGGACTAGCGGCAAATACAATGAGCAGTTCTTC	CASSEWTSGKYNEQFF
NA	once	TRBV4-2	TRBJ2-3	TGTGCCAGCAGCCAAGATAAACAGCGGGGCACAGATACGCAGTATTTT	CASSQDKQRGTDTQYF
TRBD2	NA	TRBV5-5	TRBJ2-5	TGTGCCAGCAGCAAGACTAGCGGGAGGGCCGGGGGCCAAGAGACCCAGTACTTC	CASSKTSGRAGGQETQYF
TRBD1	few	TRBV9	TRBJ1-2	TGTGCCAGCAGCGCCTTGACAGGGCGTGTTGGCTACACCTTC	CASSALTGRVGYTF
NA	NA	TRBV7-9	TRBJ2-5	TGTGCCAGCAGCTTGGGTGGGCAGGAGACCCAGTACTTC	CASSLGGQETQYF
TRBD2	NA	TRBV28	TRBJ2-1	TGTGCCAGCACGGGTCTTGACGGGACTAGAACGAACAATGAGCAGTTCTTC	CASTGLDGTRTNNEQFF
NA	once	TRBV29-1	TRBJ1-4	TGCAGCGTTGGCAGGGGCGGAGCAACTAATGAAAAACTGTTTTTT	CSVGRGGATNEKLFF
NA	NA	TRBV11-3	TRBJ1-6	TGTGCCAGCAGCCCCGGGACCTATAATTCACCCCTCCACTTT	CASSPGTYNSPLHF
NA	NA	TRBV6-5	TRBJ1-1	NA	CASLRARANTEAFF
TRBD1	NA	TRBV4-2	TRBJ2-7	TGTGCCAGCAGCCAAGTCCATGACAGGGGATCCTACGAGCAGTACTTC	CASSQVHDRGSYEQYF
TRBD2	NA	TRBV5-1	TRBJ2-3	TGCGCCAGCAGCTTGCCGGGACTAGCGGTCACAGATACGCAGTATTTT	CASSLPGLAVTDTQYF
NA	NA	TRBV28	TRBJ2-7	TGTGCCAGCAACCGACGGGGAGACTACGAGCAGTACTTC	CASNRRGDYEQYF
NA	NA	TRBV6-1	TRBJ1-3	TGTGCCAGCAGTGAAACTTTGACAGCTGGAAACACCATATATTTT	CASSETLTAGNTIYF
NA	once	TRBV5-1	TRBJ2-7	TGCGCCAGCAGCTTTACTGTGCGGGACGACGAGCAGTACTTC	CASSFTVRDDEQYF
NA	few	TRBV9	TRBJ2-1	TGTGCCAGCAGCCCCGGGGGTGATGAGCAGTTCTTC	CASSPGGDEQFF
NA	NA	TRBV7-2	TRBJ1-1	TGTGCCAGCAGCTTATATGGGCAGGGTAACACTGAAGCTTTCTTT	CASSLYGQGNTEAFF
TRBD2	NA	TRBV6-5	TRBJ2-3	TGTGCCGTGCGAGCGGGGGTTGCAGATACGCAGTATTTT	CAVRAGVADTQYF
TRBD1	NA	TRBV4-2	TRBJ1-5	TGTGCCAGCAGCAACGACAGGGGCGGTCAGCCCCAGCATTTT	CASSNDRGGQPQHF
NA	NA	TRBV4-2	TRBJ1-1	TGTGCCAGCAGCCAAGATTGGGGCCCAGGGGCTGAAGCTTTCTTT	CASSQDWGPGAEAFF
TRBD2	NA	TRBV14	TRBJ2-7	TGTGCCAGCAGCCAAGTCCGGACTAGCTACTACGAGCAGTACTTC	CASSQVRTSYYEQYF
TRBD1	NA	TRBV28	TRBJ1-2	TGTGCCAGCAGGGCTCTCGGGACAGGGAACTATGGCTACACCTTC	CASRALGTGNYGYTF
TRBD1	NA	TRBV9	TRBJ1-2	TGTGCCAGCAGCGTAGCCCCCACAGGGGACTATGGCTACACCTTC	CASSVAPTGDYGYTF